The clone carrying this T cell receptor (beta chain) was observed once. TCRdb's copy holds only in-frame clones and misses some; the assay was immunoSEQ multiplex PCR. Counted here are around 130,000 clones, 96% occurring once; the ten biggest clones make up 0.44%. This specimen belongs to a study of T cell changes during pregnancy in multiple sclerosis. This CDR3 has 15 residues. Germline loops: CDR1 MDHEN, CDR2 SYDVKM. Trimming stripped 5 bases from V and 7 bases from J, with 18 bases between. The chain uses TRBV28 and TRBJ1-5, with D perhaps matching TRBD1 (6 bases). This specimen consisted of peripheral blood, obtained after pregnancy. The receptor's source is a female donor with multiple sclerosis, enrolled in a pregnancy study. The CDR3: CASSRLQGGYQPQHF. Here the CDR3 DNA reads TGTGCCAGCAGTCGCCTACAGGGCGGGTACCAGCCCCAGCATTTT.